Listed below are T cell receptor beta chains from one sample, sequenced in a study of shared clonotypes between healthy human individuals. Assay: immunoSEQ multiplex PCR; the TCRdb copy retains only in-frame clones and omits some. The data hold around 2,100,000 clones, with 85% to 95% observed a single time. Sequenced input: naive CD8+ T cells sorted from blood. The receptors originated from a man between 18 and 35 years old in good health. CDR3s include the opening cysteine and the closing phenylalanine or tryptophan. The order of the fields is D gene, J gene, V gene, CDR3 length, CDR3 protein, CDR3 DNA. D genes are given only for firm matches.

D gene: NA; J gene: TRBJ1-6; V gene: TRBV5-5; CDR3 length: 13; CDR3 protein: CASRWGLDSPLHF; CDR3 DNA: TGTGCCAGCAGATGGGGATTGGATTCACCCCTCCACTTT
D gene: NA; J gene: TRBJ2-1; V gene: TRBV2; CDR3 length: 13; CDR3 protein: CAISRTENNEQFF; CDR3 DNA: TGTGCCATAAGTCGGACGGAAAACAATGAGCAGTTCTTC
D gene: NA; J gene: TRBJ2-1; V gene: TRBV4-1; CDR3 length: 14; CDR3 protein: CASSQEGGTDEQFF; CDR3 DNA: TGCGCCAGCAGCCAAGAGGGGGGGACAGATGAGCAGTTCTTC
D gene: TRBD2; J gene: TRBJ2-2; V gene: TRBV29-1; CDR3 length: 15; CDR3 protein: CSVELAGVNTGELFF; CDR3 DNA: TGCAGCGTTGAGCTAGCGGGAGTGAACACCGGGGAGCTGTTTTTT
D gene: NA; J gene: TRBJ2-7; V gene: TRBV5-4; CDR3 length: 13; CDR3 protein: CASSLRGPYEQYF; CDR3 DNA: TGTGCCAGCAGCTTGCGGGGACCCTACGAGCAGTACTTC
D gene: TRBD2; J gene: TRBJ2-3; V gene: TRBV4-1; CDR3 length: 17; CDR3 protein: CASSQDSGGWGTDTQYF; CDR3 DNA: TGCGCCAGCAGCCAAGATAGCGGGGGGTGGGGCACAGATACGCAGTATTTT
D gene: NA; J gene: TRBJ1-5; V gene: TRBV15; CDR3 length: 14; CDR3 protein: CATSSYGGNQPQHF; CDR3 DNA: TGTGCCACCAGCAGTTATGGCGGCAATCAGCCCCAGCATTTT
D gene: TRBD1; J gene: TRBJ2-7; V gene: TRBV2; CDR3 length: 14; CDR3 protein: CASRKTGSNYEQYF; CDR3 DNA: TGTGCCAGCCGGAAGACAGGGAGTAACTACGAGCAGTACTTC
D gene: TRBD1; J gene: TRBJ1-2; V gene: TRBV7-2; CDR3 length: 15; CDR3 protein: CASSTYRGPTYGYTF; CDR3 DNA: TGTGCCAGCAGCACTTACAGGGGACCGACATATGGCTACACCTTC
D gene: TRBD1; J gene: TRBJ2-7; V gene: TRBV6-1; CDR3 length: 14; CDR3 protein: CASSELDRNYEQYF; CDR3 DNA: TGTGCCAGCAGTGAATTGGACAGGAACTACGAGCAGTACTTC
D gene: NA; J gene: TRBJ2-1; V gene: TRBV28; CDR3 length: 16; CDR3 protein: CASSPLSPPNNNEQFF; CDR3 DNA: TGTGCCAGCAGTCCCCTTTCCCCTCCAAATAACAATGAGCAGTTCTTC